This T cell receptor beta chain was sequenced for a study of human T cells and chemical hapten exposure. Germline values: CDR1 SGHTA, CDR2 FQGNSA. After removal of 1 base from V and 6 bases from J, the junction contained 7 bases not matched to a gene. This CDR3 is built from 15 residues. Documented time point: patch test 1, 2 weeks after DPC sensitization. Treatment in this sample: therapeutic diphenylcyclopropenone sensitization with weekly scalp DPC. One entry per CDR3 protein, called by TCRdb with MiXCR from the RACE reads. Among some 120,000 distinct CDR3 sequences, 12% were seen once, and the ten largest hold about 1.4%.

The V and J genes are TRBV7-2 and TRBJ2-7, with 9 bases that match TRBD2. Sequencing used whole blood, obtained in connection with sensitization to the hapten diphenylcyclopropenone (DPC). This TCR derives from a woman aged 45-65 years with alopecia areata. Some clones in this sample may be carry-over from other donors' samples. The CDR3 DNA reads TGTGCCAGCAGCTTAGGCCTAATAGCGGGAGTCGAGCAGTACTTC. It is translated as CASSLGLIAGVEQYF.